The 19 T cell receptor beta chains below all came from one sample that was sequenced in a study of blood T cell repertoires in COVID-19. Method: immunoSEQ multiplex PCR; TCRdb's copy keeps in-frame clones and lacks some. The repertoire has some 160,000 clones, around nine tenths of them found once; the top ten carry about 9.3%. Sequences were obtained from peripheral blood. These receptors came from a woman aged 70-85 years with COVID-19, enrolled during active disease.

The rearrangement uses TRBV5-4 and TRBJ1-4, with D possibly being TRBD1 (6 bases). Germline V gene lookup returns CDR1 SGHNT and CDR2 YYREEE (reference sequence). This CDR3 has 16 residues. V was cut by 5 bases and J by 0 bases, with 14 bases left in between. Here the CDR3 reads CASSYGTLATNEKLFF. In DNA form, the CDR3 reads TGTGCCAGCAGTTATGGGACACTTGCAACTAATGAAAAACTGTTTTTT.

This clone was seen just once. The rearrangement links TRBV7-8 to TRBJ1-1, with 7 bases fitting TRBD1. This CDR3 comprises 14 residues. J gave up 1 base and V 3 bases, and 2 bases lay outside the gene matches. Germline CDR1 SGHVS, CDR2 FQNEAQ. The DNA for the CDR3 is TGTGCCAGCAGCTTTCGACAGGGGAACACTGAAGCTTTCTTT. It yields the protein CASSFRQGNTEAFF.

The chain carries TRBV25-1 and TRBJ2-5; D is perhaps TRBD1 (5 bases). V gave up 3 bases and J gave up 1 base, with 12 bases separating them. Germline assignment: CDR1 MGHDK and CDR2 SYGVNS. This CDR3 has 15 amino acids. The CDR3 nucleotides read TGTGCCAGCAGTGAGCACAGGAGATTCCAAGAGACCCAGTACTTC. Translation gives CASSEHRRFQETQYF.

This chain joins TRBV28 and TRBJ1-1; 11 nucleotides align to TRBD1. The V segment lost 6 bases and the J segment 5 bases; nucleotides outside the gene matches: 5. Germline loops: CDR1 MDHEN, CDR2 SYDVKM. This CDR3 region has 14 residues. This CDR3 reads CASRGQGVWTEAFF. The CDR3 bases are TGTGCCAGCAGGGGACAGGGGGTGTGGACTGAAGCTTTCTTT.

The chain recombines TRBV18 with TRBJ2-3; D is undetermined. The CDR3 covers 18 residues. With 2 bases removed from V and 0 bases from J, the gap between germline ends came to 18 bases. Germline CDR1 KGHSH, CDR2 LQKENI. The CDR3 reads CASSPYRMALLSTDTQYF. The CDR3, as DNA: TGTGCCAGCTCACCATACCGTATGGCCTTATTAAGCACAGATACGCAGTATTTT.

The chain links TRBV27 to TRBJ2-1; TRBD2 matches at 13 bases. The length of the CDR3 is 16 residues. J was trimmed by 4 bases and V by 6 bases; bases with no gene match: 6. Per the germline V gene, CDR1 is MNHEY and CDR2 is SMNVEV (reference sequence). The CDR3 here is CASSILAGGSYNEQFF. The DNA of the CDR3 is TGTGCCAGCAGCATACTAGCGGGGGGGAGTTACAATGAGCAGTTCTTC.

CDR3 region: CASSLSGGYDRYEQYF. Here the CDR3 DNA reads TGTGCCAGCAGTTTATCGGGAGGCTACGACCGATACGAGCAGTACTTC. The J gene is TRBJ2-7, the V gene TRBV28, with TRBD2 matching over 7 bases. The CDR3 sequence is 16 residues long. The ends lost 1 base at V and 4 bases at J; junction bases unmatched: 10. The V gene's germline CDR1 is MDHEN and CDR2 SYDVKM. The full variable domain, in which reference TRBV28 and TRBJ2-7 provide the parts outside the CDR3, is DVKVTQSSRYLVKRTGEKVFLECVQDMDHENMFWYRQDPGLGLRLIYFSYDVKMKEKGDIPEGYSVSREKKERFSLILESASTNQTSMYLCASSLSGGYDRYEQYFGPGTRLTVT.

CDR3 amino acids: CASRREGRTGNTIYF. The CDR3 DNA reads as TGTGCCAGTAGGCGGGAAGGACGGACTGGAAACACCATATATTTT. The chain couples TRBV19 to TRBJ1-3; D not certain. The CDR3 loop spans 15 amino acids. Trimming took off 6 bases at V and 2 bases at J, with 14 bases between the two ends. Germline V CDR1 and CDR2: LNHDA, SQIVND (reference sequence). The full variable domain, rest sourced from reference TRBV19 and TRBJ1-3, is DGGITQSPKYLFRKEGQNVTLSCEQNLNHDAMYWYRQDPGQGLRLIYYSQIVNDFQKGDIAEGYSVSREKKESFPLTVTSAQKNPTAFYLCASRREGRTGNTIYFGEGSWLTVV.

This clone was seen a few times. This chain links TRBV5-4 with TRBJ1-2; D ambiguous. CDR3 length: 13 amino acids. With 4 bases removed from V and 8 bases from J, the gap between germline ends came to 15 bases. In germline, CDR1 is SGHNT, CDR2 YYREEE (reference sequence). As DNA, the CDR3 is TGTGCCAGCAGCCACCCGGACTCCTACGGCTACACCTTC. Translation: CASSHPDSYGYTF. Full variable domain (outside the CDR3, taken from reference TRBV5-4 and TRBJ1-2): ETGVTQSPTHLIKTRGQQVTLRCSSQSGHNTVSWYQQALGQGPQFIFQYYREEENGRGNFPPRFSGLQFPNYSSELNVNALELDDSALYLCASSHPDSYGYTFGSGTRLTVV.

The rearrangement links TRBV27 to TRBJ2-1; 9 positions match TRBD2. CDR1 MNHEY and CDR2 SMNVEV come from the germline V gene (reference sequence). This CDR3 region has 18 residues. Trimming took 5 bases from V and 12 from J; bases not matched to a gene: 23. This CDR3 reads CASSPGQGTAGGILGQFF. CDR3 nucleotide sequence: TGTGCCAGCAGTCCCGGACAAGGAACGGCGGGGGGGATTTTGGGGCAGTTCTTC.

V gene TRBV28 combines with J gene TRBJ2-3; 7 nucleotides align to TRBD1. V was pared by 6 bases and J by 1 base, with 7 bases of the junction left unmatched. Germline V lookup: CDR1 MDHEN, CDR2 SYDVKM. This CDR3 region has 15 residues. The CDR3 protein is CASRGGAFRTDTQYF. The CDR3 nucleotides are TGTGCCAGCAGAGGGGGCGCGTTCCGCACAGATACGCAGTATTTT.

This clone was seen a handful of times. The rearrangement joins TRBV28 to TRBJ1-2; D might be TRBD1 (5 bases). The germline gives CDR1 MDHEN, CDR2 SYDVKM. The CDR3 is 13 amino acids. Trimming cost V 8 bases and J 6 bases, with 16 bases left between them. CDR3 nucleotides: TGTGCCAGCCGAGGCGTCGGCAGGGATGGCTACACCTTC. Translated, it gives CASRGVGRDGYTF.

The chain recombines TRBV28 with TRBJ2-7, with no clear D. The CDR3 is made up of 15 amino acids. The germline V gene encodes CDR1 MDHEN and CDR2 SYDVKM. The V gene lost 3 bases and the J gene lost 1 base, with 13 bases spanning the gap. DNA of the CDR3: TGTGCCAGCAGTTTCGGTGGCGCAGGATCCTACGAGCAGTACTTC. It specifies CASSFGGAGSYEQYF.

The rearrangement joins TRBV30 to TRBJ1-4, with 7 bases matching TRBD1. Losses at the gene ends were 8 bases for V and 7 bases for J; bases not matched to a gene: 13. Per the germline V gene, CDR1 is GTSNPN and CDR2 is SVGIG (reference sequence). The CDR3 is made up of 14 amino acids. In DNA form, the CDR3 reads TGTGCCCTAGACCTCGACAGGGTCAGTGAAAAACTGTTTTTT. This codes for CALDLDRVSEKLFF.

CDR3 in amino acids: CASNPAESYNSPLHF. DNA of the CDR3: TGTGCCAGCAATCCGGCGGAGTCCTATAATTCACCCCTCCACTTT. V usage is TRBV2 and J usage is TRBJ1-6; D uncertain. V lost 7 bases, J lost 1 base, and 11 bases lay in between. The CDR3 totals 15 residues. Per germline, CDR1 SNHLY and CDR2 FYNNEI.

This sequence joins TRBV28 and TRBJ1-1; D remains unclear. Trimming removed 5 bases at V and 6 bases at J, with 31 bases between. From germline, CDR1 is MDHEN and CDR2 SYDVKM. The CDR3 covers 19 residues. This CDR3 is CASSPPITQMRVGKPEAFF. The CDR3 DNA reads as TGTGCCAGCAGTCCACCAATTACCCAAATGAGGGTAGGGAAACCTGAAGCTTTCTTT.

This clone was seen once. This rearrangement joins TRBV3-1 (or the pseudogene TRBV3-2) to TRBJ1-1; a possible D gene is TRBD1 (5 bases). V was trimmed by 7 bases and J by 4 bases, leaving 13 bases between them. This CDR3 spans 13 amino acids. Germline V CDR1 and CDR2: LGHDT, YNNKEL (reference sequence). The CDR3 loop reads CASMQGGGTEAFF. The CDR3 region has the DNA TGTGCCAGCATGCAGGGAGGAGGCACTGAAGCTTTCTTT.

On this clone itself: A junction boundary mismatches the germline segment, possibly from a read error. CDR3 sequence reads: CVSSPPGQSSGGGKLFF. CDR3 bases: TGTGTCAGCAGCCCCCCGGGACAGTCCTCAGGGGGTGGAAAACTGTTTTTT. The rearrangement links TRBV28 to TRBJ1-4; 7 nucleotides align to TRBD1. The CDR3 totals 17 residues. CDR1 is MDHEN and CDR2 is SYDVKM in the germline V gene.

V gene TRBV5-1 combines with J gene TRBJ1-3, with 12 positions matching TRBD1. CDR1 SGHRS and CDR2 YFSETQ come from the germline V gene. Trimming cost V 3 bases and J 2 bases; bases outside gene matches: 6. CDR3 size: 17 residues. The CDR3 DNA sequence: TGCGCCAGCAGCTCGGGGACAGGGGGCTCCCCTGGAAACACCATATATTTT. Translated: CASSSGTGGSPGNTIYF.